The 30 T cell receptor beta chains given below trace back to one sample, sequenced in a study of T cell responses to AZD1222 COVID-19 vaccine. The method was immunoSEQ multiplex PCR; TCRdb's version includes in-frame clones alone and lacks a portion of them. The sample lists 95,000 to 150,000 clones, about nine tenths occurring once. Specimen: peripheral blood, collected on day 0 of AZD1222 vaccination. These receptors all stem from an adult in good health.

The chain couples TRBV28 to TRBJ1-1; unclear D gene. The germline V and J ends were trimmed by 8 bases and 3 bases, with 10 bases remaining between them. CDR1 MDHEN and CDR2 SYDVKM come from the germline V gene. This CDR3 has 12 amino acids. Here the CDR3 reads CASDNLDTEAFF. Written as DNA, the CDR3 is TGTGCCAGCGACAACTTAGACACTGAAGCTTTCTTT.

The chain has TRBV7-2 and TRBJ1-1, with 7 nucleotides matching TRBD1. The V gene end was trimmed by 5 bases and the J gene end by 7 bases; junction bases not matched to a gene: 10. This CDR3 spans 14 amino acids. Germline CDR1 is SGHTA and CDR2 is FQGNSA. The CDR3 DNA follows: TGTGCCAGCAGCGACTACTCGGGACAGCTTGAAGCTTTCTTT. Translation: CASSDYSGQLEAFF.

The gene calls are TRBV7-8 and TRBJ2-7; D is perhaps TRBD1 (5 bases). V was trimmed by 2 bases and J by 3 bases, leaving 14 bases between them. CDR1 is SGHVS, CDR2 FQNEAQ, per germline. The length of the CDR3 is 15 residues. The chain's CDR3 is CASSLQGSILYEQYF. The CDR3 DNA follows: TGTGCCAGCAGCTTACAGGGCTCGATCCTCTACGAGCAGTACTTC.

The chain joins TRBV28 to TRBJ1-5; 8 bases line up with TRBD1. Germline V lookup: CDR1 MDHEN, CDR2 SYDVKM. This CDR3 region has 14 residues. The trim removed 7 bases at V and 4 bases at J, leaving 6 bases unmatched. The CDR3 nucleotides are TGTGCCAGCACACCAACAGGGGGAAATCAGCCCCAGCATTTT. Encoded protein: CASTPTGGNQPQHF.

This chain links TRBV4-2 with TRBJ1-1; 12 nucleotides align to TRBD1. The germline V gene has CDR1 LGHNA and CDR2 YNFKEQ. V lost 1 base to trimming and J lost 11 bases; unmatched junction nucleotides: 11. The length of the CDR3 is 16 residues. The CDR3 region is CASSQVGTGGDFGAFF. CDR3 coding DNA: TGTGCCAGCAGCCAAGTTGGGACAGGGGGCGATTTTGGCGCTTTCTTT.

The chain employs TRBV25-1 and TRBJ1-2, with D possibly TRBD1 on 6 matching bases. Per the germline V gene, CDR1 is MGHDK and CDR2 is SYGVNS. The CDR3 runs 14 residues. V lost 5 bases and J 2 bases, leaving 12 bases between the germline ends. Here the CDR3 reads CASSRGGTNYGYTF. Here the CDR3 DNA reads TGTGCCAGCAGTCGGGGGGGGACAAACTATGGCTACACCTTC.

This clone was observed a handful of times. The J gene is TRBJ2-3, the V gene TRBV7-8; D perhaps matches TRBD2 (5 bases). Trimming pared 0 bases from V and 2 bases from J, leaving 9 bases between. This CDR3 comprises 15 residues. The V gene's germline CDR1 is SGHVS and CDR2 FQNEAQ. CDR3 sequence: CASSLARRFTDTQYF. CDR3 nucleotide sequence: TGTGCCAGCAGCTTAGCCCGGAGGTTCACAGATACGCAGTATTTT.

This chain joins TRBV7-6 and TRBJ2-5; D is perhaps TRBD2 (6 bases). Trimming removed 1 base at V and 6 bases at J, with 9 bases between. There are 13 residues in the CDR3. Germline V lookup: CDR1 SGHVS, CDR2 FNYEAQ. The CDR3 region has the DNA TGTGCCAGCAGCTTAGGGGACTTCAAGACCCAGTACTTC. Translation: CASSLGDFKTQYF.

V and J are TRBV7-8 and TRBJ2-3; 13 positions match TRBD2. The V gene's germline CDR1 is SGHVS and CDR2 FQNEAQ. The CDR3 spans 16 residues. With 4 bases clipped from V and 2 bases from J, the junction kept 3 bases outside the gene matches. CDR3: CASSSLAGGYTDTQYF. In DNA, the CDR3 is TGTGCCAGCAGCTCACTAGCGGGAGGGTACACAGATACGCAGTATTTT.

The chain couples TRBV5-1 to TRBJ1-1; D is ambiguous. CDR3 length equals 14 residues. The V end was cut by 0 bases, the J end by 5 bases, with 11 bases between. Germline V gives CDR1 SGHRS, CDR2 YFSETQ. CDR3 nucleotide sequence: TGCGCCAGCAGCTTGGTAGGGTCGGGGACTGAAGCTTTCTTT. It codes for CASSLVGSGTEAFF.

V and J are TRBV27 and TRBJ2-7; 7 nucleotides agree with TRBD1. This CDR3 region has 15 residues. Germline V gives CDR1 MNHEY, CDR2 SMNVEV (reference sequence). Losses at the gene ends were 2 bases for V and 0 bases for J; bases not matched to a gene: 4. CDR3 in DNA: TGTGCCAGCAGTTTACCGGACAGGCCCTCCTACGAGCAGTACTTC. Its protein is CASSLPDRPSYEQYF.

The V and J genes are TRBV5-1 and TRBJ1-4, with D uncertain. CDR1 is SGHRS and CDR2 is YFSETQ in the germline V gene. The V and J ends lost 2 bases and 0 bases respectively, with 2 bases between them. This CDR3 contains 13 residues. Here the CDR3 reads CASSLPTNEKLFF. CDR3 sequence (DNA): TGCGCCAGCAGCTTACCAACTAATGAAAAACTGTTTTTT.

V is TRBV27 and J is TRBJ2-7; no firm D call. CDR1 and CDR2 (germline): MNHEY, SMNVEV (reference sequence). The CDR3 runs to 13 residues. Trimming took 2 bases from V and 0 from J, leaving 5 bases between them. The CDR3 reads CASSLVSSYEQYF. The CDR3 region has the DNA TGTGCCAGCAGTTTAGTGAGCTCCTACGAGCAGTACTTC.

V gene TRBV6-1 combines with J gene TRBJ2-2; TRBD2 aligns across 9 bases. Germline V CDR1 and CDR2: MNHNS, SASEGT. The J segment lost 1 base and the V segment lost 4 bases, leaving 4 bases of the junction unmatched. The CDR3 length is 16 residues. CDR3 region: CASSVRAGGNTGELFF. Here the CDR3 DNA reads TGTGCCAGCAGTGTCCGAGCGGGGGGGAACACCGGGGAGCTGTTTTTT.

This chain uses TRBV7-9 with TRBJ1-4, with TRBD1 as a possible D gene (5 bases). The CDR3 totals 14 residues. The germline V and J ends were trimmed by 3 bases and 4 bases, with 9 bases remaining between them. Germline values: CDR1 SEHNR, CDR2 FQNEAQ (reference sequence). This CDR3 reads CASSFRQLNEKLFF. The CDR3 bases are TGTGCCAGCAGCTTCAGACAGCTTAATGAAAAACTGTTTTTT.

The rearrangement joins TRBV6-1 to TRBJ2-1, with D possibly TRBD2 on 6 matching bases. In germline, CDR1 is MNHNS, CDR2 SASEGT. There are 14 residues in the CDR3. V was shortened by 2 bases and J by 10 bases, with 15 bases between the two germline ends. CDR3: CASSEPRDFLEQFF. The CDR3 DNA reads as TGTGCCAGCAGTGAACCCCGGGACTTTCTAGAGCAGTTCTTC.

The rearrangement joins TRBV5-1 to TRBJ1-1; 8 bases align to TRBD1. Germline values: CDR1 SGHRS, CDR2 YFSETQ. The V gene end was trimmed by 2 bases and the J gene end by 7 bases; junction bases not matched to a gene: 10. This CDR3 comprises 15 residues. Here the CDR3 DNA reads TGCGCCAGCAGCTTTACTGCAGGGGGCGTATATGAAGCTTTCTTT. Translating it yields CASSFTAGGVYEAFF. The whole variable domain, filled in from reference TRBV5-1 and TRBJ1-1, reads KAGVTQTPRYLIKTRGQQVTLSCSPISGHRSVSWYQQTPGQGLQFLFEYFSETQRNKGNFPGRFSGRQFSNSRSEMNVSTLELGDSALYLCASSFTAGGVYEAFFGQGTRLTVV.

The rearrangement joins TRBV5-1 to TRBJ1-3; D gene ambiguous. The CDR3 has 16 residues. Trimming removed 1 base from V and 0 bases from J, with 11 bases in between. Germline CDR1 reads SGHRS; CDR2 reads YFSETQ. CDR3 region: CASSLTGKSSGNTIYF. The CDR3 DNA reads as TGCGCCAGCAGCTTGACCGGGAAGAGCTCTGGAAACACCATATATTTT.

This clone was observed a few times. The V call is TRBV6-4, the J call TRBJ1-1, with 8 bases aligning to TRBD1. Unmatched junction bases numbered 3, after V lost 5 bases and J lost 4 bases. This CDR3 has 13 amino acids. CDR1 is MRHNA, CDR2 SNTAGT, per germline. The CDR3 region has the DNA TGTGCCAGCAGTCAGGGGGCAGGCACTGAAGCTTTCTTT. As protein: CASSQGAGTEAFF.

The rearrangement joins TRBV5-1 to TRBJ1-4; D is unclear. The CDR3 covers 16 residues. CDR1 and CDR2 from the germline V gene are SGHRS and YFSETQ. The V gene lost 2 bases and the J gene lost 1 base, with 12 bases spanning the gap. In DNA form, the CDR3 reads TGCGCCAGCAGCTTAGGTTTAACCGGAACTAATGAAAAACTGTTTTTT. Amino acids: CASSLGLTGTNEKLFF.

The chain's CDR3 is CASRSGQGRGLDGYTF. CDR3 nucleotides: TGTGCCAGCAGGTCTGGACAGGGGCGGGGGCTGGATGGCTACACCTTC. The chain carries TRBV28 and TRBJ1-2; TRBD1 matches 9 bases. Losses at the gene ends were 6 bases for V and 6 bases for J; bases not matched to a gene: 14. The germline gives CDR1 MDHEN, CDR2 SYDVKM. CDR3 length equals 16 residues.

This clone was seen more than once but under ten times. The chain has TRBV7-2 and TRBJ2-2; D gene uncertain. Trimming shortened V by 0 bases and J by 4 bases, and 3 bases separated the two germline ends. The CDR3 length is 13 residues. CDR1 and CDR2 (germline): SGHTA, FQGNSA. CDR3 region: CASSLASTGELFF. The DNA of the CDR3 is TGTGCCAGCAGCTTAGCATCCACCGGGGAGCTGTTTTTT.

This chain uses TRBV3-1 (or the pseudogene TRBV3-2) with TRBJ2-1; 11 bases match TRBD1. CDR1 and CDR2 from the germline V gene are LGHDT and YNNKEL (reference sequence). The CDR3 runs 14 residues. The ends lost 4 bases at V and 12 bases at J; junction bases unmatched: 8. The CDR3 nucleotides are TGTGCCAGCAGCCCAGCAGGACAGGGGGCGCGGCAGTTCTTC. Translation gives CASSPAGQGARQFF.

The chain recombines TRBV28 with TRBJ1-4; possible D gene TRBD1, 5 bases. The length of the CDR3 is 14 residues. The V gene's germline CDR1 is MDHEN and CDR2 SYDVKM. V gave up 10 bases and J gave up 2 bases, with 14 bases separating them. DNA of the CDR3: TGTGCCACCACCTGGGGGACGACTAATGAAAAACTGTTTTTT. Translation gives CATTWGTTNEKLFF.

The chain links TRBV9 to TRBJ2-5, with D maybe TRBD2 (8 bases). This CDR3 region has 15 residues. Trimming stripped 4 bases from V and 5 bases from J, with 18 bases between. Germline V gives CDR1 SGDLS, CDR2 YYNGEE. DNA of the CDR3: TGTGCCAGCAGCCTGACTAGCGAGGGGGCGGAGACCCAGTACTTC. Translating it yields CASSLTSEGAETQYF.

This sequence joins TRBV5-4 and TRBJ2-1; 10 bases map to TRBD2. The CDR3 is 15 residues long. CDR1 SGHNT and CDR2 YYREEE come from the germline V gene (reference sequence). The junction had 3 bases not matched to a gene; V was cut back by 4 bases and J by 2 bases. In DNA, the CDR3 is TGTGCCAGCAGCCGTAGCGGGGGGACCTACAATGAGCAGTTCTTC. Its translation: CASSRSGGTYNEQFF. The full variable domain, rest sourced from reference TRBV5-4 and TRBJ2-1, is ETGVTQSPTHLIKTRGQQVTLRCSSQSGHNTVSWYQQALGQGPQFIFQYYREEENGRGNFPPRFSGLQFPNYSSELNVNALELDDSALYLCASSRSGGTYNEQFFGPGTRLTVL.

About this clone itself: The same CDR3 is also encoded by other DNA sequences in this sample. This chain links TRBV3-1 (or the pseudogene TRBV3-2) with TRBJ2-7; D gene uncertain. V was shortened by 0 bases and J by 3 bases, with 6 bases between the two germline ends. The V gene's germline CDR1 is LGHDT and CDR2 YNNKEL (reference sequence). The CDR3 extends over 13 amino acids. CDR3 nucleotides: TGTGCCAGCAGCCAAGACAGGAGCTACGAGCAGTACTTC. Amino acid sequence: CASSQDRSYEQYF.

V and J are TRBV3-1 (or the pseudogene TRBV3-2) and TRBJ2-7; TRBD2 matches at 7 bases. The CDR3 has 13 residues. The germline gives CDR1 LGHDT, CDR2 YNNKEL (reference sequence). V dropped 4 bases and J dropped 2; count of bases not matched to a gene: 2. CDR3 sequence: CASSLRGAYEQYF. The CDR3 DNA reads as TGTGCCAGCAGCCTCCGGGGGGCCTACGAGCAGTACTTC.

The V gene is TRBV28, the J gene TRBJ1-1; the match to TRBD1 covers 9 bases. There are 14 residues in the CDR3. With V trimmed by 5 bases and J by 4 bases, 5 bases remained unmatched. Germline V CDR1 and CDR2: MDHEN, SYDVKM. CDR3: CASSAGTGSTEAFF. The CDR3 DNA follows: TGTGCCAGCAGTGCCGGGACAGGGTCCACTGAAGCTTTCTTT.

V gene TRBV5-1 combines with J gene TRBJ2-1; D possibly corresponds to TRBD1 (5 bases). The length of the CDR3 is 15 residues. V shed 6 bases and J shed 0 bases, with 13 bases lying between them. Per the germline V gene, CDR1 is SGHRS and CDR2 is YFSETQ. CDR3 region: CASTPDSSSYNEQFF. CDR3 bases: TGCGCCAGCACACCCGACAGTAGCTCCTACAATGAGCAGTTCTTC.